Following are 23 T cell receptor beta chains from one sample sequenced in a study of a mutant IDH1 vaccine in newly diagnosed glioma. Time point specified: baseline, week 1 (first vaccination visit). Treatment denoted: pre-vaccination baseline after standard-of-care therapy. This table comes from immunoSEQ multiplex PCR, and its TCRdb copy is limited to in-frame clones, with some not included. The sample consists of about 92,000 clones, around four fifths of them appearing once. The specimen comprised PBMCs, sampled from a glioma patient treated with radiotherapy, temozolomide or both. These receptors originate from a woman aged 45 to 65 with glioma.

J is TRBJ1-1 and V is TRBV7-8; TRBD1 agrees at 7 bases. V lost 3 bases to trimming and J lost 7 bases; unmatched junction nucleotides: 5. The CDR3 contains 13 residues. Germline CDR1 reads SGHVS; CDR2 reads FQNEAQ. The CDR3: CASSFNRGGEAFF. The CDR3 region has the DNA TGTGCCAGCAGCTTTAACAGGGGTGGTGAAGCTTTCTTT. The variable domain in full, completed from reference TRBV7-8 and TRBJ1-1, reads GAGVSQSPRYKVAKRGQDVALRCDPISGHVSLFWYQQALGQGPEFLTYFQNEAQLDKSGLPSDRFFAERPEGSVSTLKIQRTQQEDSAVYLCASSFNRGGEAFFGQGTRLTVV.

A remark on this clone: No conserved phenylalanine or tryptophan ends this CDR3, so it is likely a read error. It is unclear where the CDR3 begins or ends on the DNA, so no DNA is shown, and the CDR3 is as TCRdb lists it. This chain uses TRBV6-1 with TRBJ1-4; the table's D call of TRBD1 was not tested on the DNA. The CDR3 is 15 amino acids in total, end residues counted. Germline CDR1 reads MNHNS; CDR2 reads SASEGT. CDR3 in amino acids: CASSEALDPGQSKAV.

The chain has TRBV6-5 and TRBJ1-1; weak D call: TRBD1 (6 bases). This CDR3 spans 13 amino acids. Germline lookup yields CDR1 MNHEY and CDR2 SVGAGI. Trimming cost V 4 bases and J 4 bases, with 10 bases left between them. The CDR3 nucleotides are TGTGCCAGCAGTTCTATAGGGGGCACTGAAGCTTTCTTT. Translated, it gives CASSSIGGTEAFF.

This CDR3 is CATSRDVGYGNTIYF. DNA of the CDR3: TGTGCCACCAGCAGAGATGTGGGGTACGGAAACACCATATATTTT. The chain carries TRBV15 and TRBJ1-3; D unresolved. Germline CDR1 LNHNV, CDR2 YYDKDF (reference sequence). The length of the CDR3 is 15 residues. Trimming removed 0 bases at V and 4 bases at J, with 10 bases between.

The chain carries TRBV15 and TRBJ2-7; possible D gene TRBD2, 5 bases. The V gene lost 5 bases and the J gene lost 2 bases, with 10 bases spanning the gap. Germline-derived CDR1 and CDR2 are LNHNV and YYDKDF (reference sequence). This CDR3 is built from 13 residues. For the CDR3, the DNA is TGTGCCACCAGCGGTGGACTGGCCTACGAGCAGTACTTC. This codes for CATSGGLAYEQYF.

J is TRBJ1-6 and V is TRBV2; D not certain. CDR1 SNHLY and CDR2 FYNNEI come from the germline V gene. This CDR3 has 13 residues. V dropped 8 bases and J dropped 10 bases, with 15 bases sitting between them. The CDR3 is CASVGLPDSPLHF. The CDR3 DNA is TGTGCCAGCGTCGGACTCCCAGACTCACCCCTCCACTTT.

This sequence joins TRBV7-6 and TRBJ1-1; possible D gene TRBD1, 5 bases. V shed 5 bases and J shed 2 bases, with 9 bases lying between them. From germline, CDR1 is SGHVS and CDR2 FNYEAQ. The CDR3 spans 13 residues. The CDR3 sequence is CASSAGPNTEAFF. Here the CDR3 DNA reads TGTGCCAGCAGCGCGGGACCTAACACTGAAGCTTTCTTT.

V and J are TRBV5-1 and TRBJ2-2; D may correspond to TRBD1 or TRBD2 (5 bases each). V lost 9 bases and J 7 bases, leaving 25 bases between the germline ends. The germline CDR1 and CDR2 sequences are SGHRS and YFSETQ. This CDR3 is built from 16 residues. CDR3 DNA sequence: TGCGCCATCAGAACGAGAGGGACCGATGAGTGCGGGGAGCTGTTTTTT. Its protein is CAIRTRGTDECGELFF.

The chain has TRBV12-5 and TRBJ2-1; D might be TRBD2 (5 bases). The germline V gene encodes CDR1 LGHNT and CDR2 FRNRAP. The V end was cut by 5 bases, the J end by 8 bases, with 7 bases between. The CDR3 sequence is 11 residues long. CDR3 sequence: CASGPGDEQFF. Written as DNA, the CDR3 is TGTGCTAGTGGTCCCGGGGATGAGCAGTTCTTC.

The J gene is TRBJ2-7, the V gene TRBV19, with a tentative D call TRBD1 (6 bases). The V gene's germline CDR1 is LNHDA and CDR2 SQIVND (reference sequence). The length of the CDR3 is 13 residues. The V gene lost 6 bases and the J gene lost 3 bases, with 12 bases spanning the gap. CDR3 in amino acids: CASRGDKYYEQYF. The CDR3 DNA follows: TGTGCCAGTAGGGGGGACAAGTACTACGAGCAGTACTTC.

V is TRBV5-6 and J is TRBJ2-3; the D call may be TRBD1 or TRBD2 (5 bases each). The CDR3 is 15 amino acids. V was shortened by 1 base and J by 3 bases, with 12 bases between the two germline ends. CDR1 is SGHDT and CDR2 is YYEEEE in the germline V gene. CDR3 DNA sequence: TGTGCCAGCAGCTTGCAACGGGACCTGACAGATACGCAGTATTTT. Residues: CASSLQRDLTDTQYF.

The rearrangement joins TRBV19 to TRBJ2-7; TRBD2 matches 9 bases. The CDR3 runs to 14 residues. J was trimmed by 3 bases and V by 3 bases; bases with no gene match: 3. Germline-derived CDR1 and CDR2 are LNHDA and SQIVND (reference sequence). CDR3 loop: CASSMAGGGYEQYF. The CDR3 nucleotides are TGTGCCAGTAGTATGGCGGGGGGGGGCTACGAGCAGTACTTC.

DNA for the CDR3: TGTGCCAGCAGACCCCTTGGTTACGAGCAGTACTTC. Amino acids: CASRPLGYEQYF. This rearrangement joins TRBV28 to TRBJ2-7, with D uncertain. V dropped 6 bases and J dropped 4 bases, with 10 bases sitting between them. Looked up from germline, CDR1 is MDHEN and CDR2 is SYDVKM. The CDR3 extends over 12 amino acids.

This clone was recorded only once. The V call is TRBV7-2, the J call TRBJ1-6; D not certain. V lost 3 bases to trimming and J lost 8 bases, with 26 bases between them. The germline V gene encodes CDR1 SGHTA and CDR2 FQGNSA. The CDR3 loop spans 19 amino acids. This chain's CDR3 is CASSLNGPEYLPRDSPLHF. In DNA form, the CDR3 reads TGTGCCAGCAGCTTGAACGGACCCGAATACCTTCCTAGGGATTCACCCCTCCACTTT.

The genes are TRBV7-2 and TRBJ1-5; D gene uncertain. The CDR3 runs 15 residues. V was cut by 3 bases and J by 3 bases, with 12 bases left in between. Germline loops: CDR1 SGHTA, CDR2 FQGNSA. For the CDR3, the DNA is TGTGCCAGCAGCTTTCGAGTTGGTGACAATCAGCCCCAGCATTTT. This gives the protein CASSFRVGDNQPQHF.

J is TRBJ2-7 and V is TRBV30, with D perhaps assigned TRBD1 or TRBD2 (6 bases each). V lost 3 bases to trimming and J lost 0 bases, with 9 bases between them. This CDR3 has 13 residues. Germline V gene sequence: CDR1 GTSNPN, CDR2 SVGIG (reference sequence). CDR3 amino acids: CAWRPGASYEQYF. CDR3 bases: TGTGCCTGGAGGCCGGGGGCCTCCTACGAGCAGTACTTC.

The chain is built from TRBV6-1 and TRBJ1-6, with a weak D call TRBD1 (5 bases). Germline values: CDR1 MNHNS, CDR2 SASEGT. V shed 11 bases and J shed 2 bases, with 10 bases lying between them. The CDR3 length is 13 residues. CDR3 in DNA: TGTGCCGGGCAACAGGCCTATAATTCACCCCTCCACTTT. It is translated as CAGQQAYNSPLHF.

CDR3 in amino acids: CASSLGRGGNTEAFF. CDR3 DNA: TGTGCCAGCAGTTTAGGCAGGGGGGGGAACACTGAAGCTTTCTTT. V is TRBV28 and J is TRBJ1-1; 7 bases are a match to TRBD1. Trimming at V came to 2 bases and at J to 1 base, leaving 4 bases not matched to a gene. This CDR3 spans 15 amino acids. CDR1 is MDHEN, CDR2 SYDVKM, per germline.

The chain combines TRBV30 with TRBJ2-4; TRBD2 matches at 13 bases. V dropped 2 bases and J dropped 6; count of bases not matched to a gene: 4. This CDR3 has 15 amino acids. CDR1 GTSNPN and CDR2 SVGIG come from the germline V gene (reference sequence). CDR3 region: CAWSRRTSGGNIQYF. The CDR3 nucleotides read TGTGCCTGGAGTAGGAGGACTAGCGGGGGAAACATTCAGTACTTC.

In its sample, this clone was seen a few times. The rearrangement links TRBV15 to TRBJ1-2; D call uncertain. The CDR3 has 13 residues. Trimming removed 3 bases from V and 7 bases from J, with 12 bases in between. Germline CDR1 reads LNHNV; CDR2 reads YYDKDF (reference sequence). CDR3 nucleotide sequence: TGTGCCACCAGCAGTGGATCGGGAATTGGCTACACCTTC. It translates to CATSSGSGIGYTF.

V usage is TRBV2 and J usage is TRBJ1-3; D possibly corresponds to TRBD1 (5 bases). V lost 4 bases, J lost 4 bases, and 14 bases lay in between. There are 15 residues in the CDR3. CDR1 and CDR2 (germline): SNHLY, FYNNEI. Here the CDR3 reads CASSGGSLGGNTIYF. The CDR3 DNA is TGTGCCAGCAGTGGGGGCTCCCTGGGCGGAAACACCATATATTTT.

J is TRBJ1-5 and V is TRBV6-1; 8 nucleotides line up with TRBD1. This CDR3 comprises 15 residues. After removal of 7 bases from V and 2 bases from J, the junction contained 7 bases not matched to a gene. Germline V gives CDR1 MNHNS, CDR2 SASEGT. As DNA, the CDR3 is TGTGCCAGCACCTTGGACAGGGTGGGCAATCAGCCCCAGCATTTT. Protein product: CASTLDRVGNQPQHF.

V and J are TRBV7-2 and TRBJ2-1; no firm D call. CDR1 is SGHTA, CDR2 FQGNSA, per germline. The CDR3 covers 13 residues. Trimming stripped 5 bases from V and 4 bases from J, with 9 bases between. The chain's CDR3 is CASSRWGYNEQFF. The CDR3 bases are TGTGCCAGCAGCCGTTGGGGTTACAATGAGCAGTTCTTC.